The 14 T cell receptor beta chains below all came from one sample that was sequenced in a study of T cells in tuberculosis. Time point denoted: new active TB diagnosis, blood taken before or within 7 days of starting treatment. The assay was immunoSEQ multiplex PCR, and TCRdb's table has in-frame clones only and misses some. In the table there are approximately 40,000 clones, 94% of which are singletons. Sequencing was performed on PBMCs, taken at tuberculosis diagnosis. These receptors came from an adult with tuberculosis.

The chain links TRBV30 to TRBJ2-1, with 10 bases identical to TRBD2. This CDR3 has 14 residues. Trimming removed 4 bases from V and 9 bases from J; junction bases left unmatched: 9. Germline values: CDR1 GTSNPN, CDR2 SVGIG (reference sequence). The CDR3: CAWKSGGALPEQFF. CDR3 sequence (DNA): TGTGCCTGGAAAAGCGGGGGGGCCCTCCCTGAGCAGTTCTTC.

The chain combines TRBV7-2 with TRBJ2-7; the match to TRBD1 covers 9 bases. Germline lookup yields CDR1 SGHTA and CDR2 FQGNSA. V gave up 4 bases and J gave up 1 base; unmatched junction bases: 5. CDR3 length equals 15 residues. CDR3 amino acids: CASSWGQGHSYEQYF. For the CDR3, the DNA is TGTGCCAGCAGCTGGGGACAGGGCCATTCCTACGAGCAGTACTTC. The whole variable domain, remainder taken from reference TRBV7-2 and TRBJ2-7, is GAGVSQSPSNKVTEKGKDVELRCDPISGHTALYWYRQSLGQGLEFLIYFQGNSAPDKSGLPSDRFSAERTGGSVSTLTIQRTQQEDSAVYLCASSWGQGHSYEQYFGPGTRLTVT.

This chain connects TRBV30 to TRBJ2-2; D possibly corresponds to TRBD1 (6 bases). Germline-derived CDR1 and CDR2 are GTSNPN and SVGIG (reference sequence). The CDR3 has 15 residues. V was cut by 7 bases and J by 2 bases, with 17 bases left in between. DNA of the CDR3: TGTGCCTACGATAGACAGGAGATAAACACCGGGGAGCTGTTTTTT. This translates into CAYDRQEINTGELFF.

The V gene is TRBV29-1, the J gene TRBJ2-7; D ambiguous. V was trimmed by 6 bases and J by 0 bases, leaving 6 bases between them. CDR1 is SQVTM, CDR2 ANQGSEA, per germline. The CDR3 totals 11 residues. The CDR3 bases are TGCAGCGTATCTTACTCCTACGAGCAGTACTTC. Translation: CSVSYSYEQYF.

The V call is TRBV11-2, the J call TRBJ1-3; TRBD1 aligns across 10 bases. The ends lost 4 bases at V and 6 bases at J; junction bases unmatched: 6. The CDR3 is 15 residues long. CDR1 SGHAT and CDR2 FQNNGV come from the germline V gene. The CDR3 coding sequence is TGTGCCAGCAGCTCCGCCGGGACAGGGGTAAACACCATATATTTT. It codes for CASSSAGTGVNTIYF. The full variable domain, in which reference TRBV11-2 and TRBJ1-3 provide the parts outside the CDR3, is EAGVAQSPRYKIIEKRQSVAFWCNPISGHATLYWYQQILGQGPKLLIQFQNNGVVDDSQLPKDRFSAERLKGVDSTLKIQPAKLEDSAVYLCASSSAGTGVNTIYFGEGSWLTVV.

CDR3 region: CASSLWTGTRNTQYF. CDR3 DNA sequence: TGTGCCAGCAGTTTATGGACAGGGACAAGGAATACGCAGTATTTT. The chain uses TRBV28 and TRBJ2-3, with TRBD1 identical over 7 bases. This CDR3 region has 15 residues. The J segment lost 7 bases and the V segment lost 0 bases, leaving 7 bases of the junction unmatched. The V gene's germline CDR1 is MDHEN and CDR2 SYDVKM.

CDR3 residues: CASGLGWWDSGGLSTDTQYF. Here the CDR3 DNA reads TGTGCTAGTGGTTTGGGGTGGTGGGATAGCGGGGGGCTGAGCACAGATACGCAGTATTTT. The chain is built from TRBV12-5 and TRBJ2-3; 10 bases match TRBD2. Germline V lookup: CDR1 LGHNT, CDR2 FRNRAP. V lost 1 base to trimming and J lost 0 bases; unmatched junction nucleotides: 13. The CDR3 runs to 20 residues.

The gene calls are TRBV28 and TRBJ1-1; possibly TRBD1 for D (5 bases). Germline V lookup: CDR1 MDHEN, CDR2 SYDVKM. V was cut by 3 bases and J by 5 bases, with 13 bases left in between. There are 14 residues in the CDR3. CDR3 nucleotides: TGTGCCAGCAGTTTGCAGGGACTGGGGACTGAAGCTTTCTTT. Residues: CASSLQGLGTEAFF.

CDR3 protein: CASSSGDQPQHF. DNA for the CDR3: TGTGCCAGCAGCTCAGGGGATCAGCCCCAGCATTTT. The chain uses TRBV11-3 and TRBJ1-5, with TRBD1 as a possible D gene (6 bases). The germline gives CDR1 SGHNT, CDR2 YENEEA. V was cut by 4 bases and J by 5 bases, with 6 bases left in between. The CDR3 is 12 amino acids. The whole variable domain, filled in from reference TRBV11-3 and TRBJ1-5, reads EAGVVQSPRYKIIEKKQPVAFWCNPISGHNTLYWYLQNLGQGPELLIRYENEEAVDDSQLPKDRFSAERLKGVDSTLKIQPAELGDSAVYLCASSSGDQPQHFGDGTRLSIL.

A remark on this clone: Likely a read error: the CDR3 ends without its conserved phenylalanine or tryptophan. The DNA is left out, because the CDR3 cannot be placed on it with certainty; the CDR3 is given as TCRdb lists it. This chain uses TRBV29-1 with TRBJ1-2. The germline V gene encodes CDR1 SQVTM and CDR2 ANQGSEA. The CDR3 sequence runs 8 residues, both termini included. The CDR3 reads CSGWTERR.

In this sample, this clone turned up once. The chain uses TRBV7-2 and TRBJ2-1, with D maybe TRBD1 (6 bases). The germline gives CDR1 SGHTA, CDR2 FQGNSA. This CDR3 comprises 16 residues. The V gene lost 1 base and the J gene lost 6 bases, with 16 bases spanning the gap. The CDR3 protein is CASSLEKLGATNEQFF. The CDR3, as DNA: TGTGCCAGCAGCTTAGAAAAATTGGGGGCCACCAATGAGCAGTTCTTC.

This rearrangement joins TRBV5-5 to TRBJ2-7; D possibly corresponds to TRBD1 (6 bases). The CDR3 totals 15 residues. Germline V gene sequence: CDR1 SGHKS, CDR2 YYEKEE (reference sequence). The V and J ends lost 0 bases and 2 bases respectively, with 12 bases between them. For the CDR3, the DNA is TGTGCCAGCAGCTTGGAAGCACAGGGACCCTACGAGCAGTACTTC. Encoded protein: CASSLEAQGPYEQYF.

This rearrangement joins TRBV28 to TRBJ2-1, with 11 bases that match TRBD2. Germline V lookup: CDR1 MDHEN, CDR2 SYDVKM. The V gene end was trimmed by 5 bases and the J gene end by 5 bases; junction bases not matched to a gene: 8. The CDR3 extends over 16 amino acids. CDR3 in DNA: TGTGCCAGCAGTATCCCCCTAGCGGGGGGAGACAATGAGCAGTTCTTC. Its protein product is CASSIPLAGGDNEQFF.

This clone showed up just once. J is TRBJ2-7 and V is TRBV14; D is undetermined. CDR3 length equals 13 residues. The germline V gene encodes CDR1 SGHDN and CDR2 FVKESK. Between the trimmed V and J ends, which lost 4 bases and 1 base, there was a span of 8 bases. CDR3 bases: TGTGCCAGCAGCCTACAGAATTCCTACGAGCAGTACTTC. Translating gives CASSLQNSYEQYF.